The T cell receptor (beta chain) under discussion was sequenced for a study of T-cell reconstitution after alpha-beta-depleted transplantation in children. Study results and caveats: Two months or so post-transplant, alpha-beta T cells reportedly derived from several hundred expanded graft clones. T-cell numbers and diversity one year post-transplant derived largely from freshly generated T cells. At day 60, the high TCRbeta diversity found in some patients originated from recipient T cells and thymic progenitors that had survived.

This clonotype was counted many times. Antigen: not known. CDR1 is SGHRS, CDR2 YFSETQ, per germline. The CDR3 is 15 amino acids. V was pared by 1 base and J by 4 bases, with 13 bases between. Molecular barcoding with unique molecular identifiers was used for the TCRbeta library. TCRdb redid the calling of the PCR reads with MiXCR, one entry per CDR3 protein. This table holds hundreds of thousands of distinct CDR3 sequences, 13% found once. The sequencing used PBMCs, collected before TCRalphabeta/CD19-depleted stem cell transplant. The chain combines TRBV5-1 with TRBJ2-3; D is uncertain. The source is a girl aged 2-10 years with congenital amegakaryocytic thrombocytopenia, due to receive a stem cell transplant. CDR3 loop: CASSLPQNQADTQYF. DNA for the CDR3: TGCGCCAGCAGCTTGCCACAGAATCAGGCAGATACGCAGTATTTT.